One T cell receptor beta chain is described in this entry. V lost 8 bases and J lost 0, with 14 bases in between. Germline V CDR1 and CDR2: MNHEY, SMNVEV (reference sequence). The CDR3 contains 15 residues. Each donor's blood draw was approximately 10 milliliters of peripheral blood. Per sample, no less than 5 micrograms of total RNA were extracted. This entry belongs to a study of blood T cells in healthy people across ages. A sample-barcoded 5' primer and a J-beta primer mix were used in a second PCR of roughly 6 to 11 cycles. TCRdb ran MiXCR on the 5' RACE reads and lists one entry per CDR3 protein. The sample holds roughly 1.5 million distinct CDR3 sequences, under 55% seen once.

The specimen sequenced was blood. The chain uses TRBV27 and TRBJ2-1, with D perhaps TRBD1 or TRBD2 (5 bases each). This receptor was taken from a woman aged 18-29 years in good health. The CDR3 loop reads CASGTGTSSYNEQFF. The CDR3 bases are TGTGCCAGCGGTACCGGGACGAGCTCCTACAATGAGCAGTTCTTC.